The entry below gives a single T cell receptor beta chain sequence along with its context. Its specificity is unknown. The data derive from a study of T cells in localized non-small cell lung cancer. Whole-study findings and limits: Adjacent lung was found to contain a median about 60 of the top 100 tumor clones. Heterogeneity within the tumor remains possible, as just one region underwent sequencing. Among blood samples, higher T cell density accompanied longer overall survival.

Generated by immunoSEQ multiplex PCR, the TCRdb table keeps only in-frame clones and is missing some. The sample lists 35,000 to 45,000 clones; about 80% were seen once. V lost 4 bases and J 8 bases, leaving 15 bases between the germline ends. Germline lookup yields CDR1 KGHSH and CDR2 LQKENI. The CDR3 has 14 amino acids. This specimen was peripheral blood, taken before any cancer treatment. V usage is TRBV18 and J usage is TRBJ2-1; D not resolved. The clonotype was recovered from an older male donor with stage III squamous cell lung carcinoma. CDR3 sequence (DNA): TGTGCCAGCTCACTTTCCGCGGCCCCGGATGAGCAGTTCTTC. As protein: CASSLSAAPDEQFF.